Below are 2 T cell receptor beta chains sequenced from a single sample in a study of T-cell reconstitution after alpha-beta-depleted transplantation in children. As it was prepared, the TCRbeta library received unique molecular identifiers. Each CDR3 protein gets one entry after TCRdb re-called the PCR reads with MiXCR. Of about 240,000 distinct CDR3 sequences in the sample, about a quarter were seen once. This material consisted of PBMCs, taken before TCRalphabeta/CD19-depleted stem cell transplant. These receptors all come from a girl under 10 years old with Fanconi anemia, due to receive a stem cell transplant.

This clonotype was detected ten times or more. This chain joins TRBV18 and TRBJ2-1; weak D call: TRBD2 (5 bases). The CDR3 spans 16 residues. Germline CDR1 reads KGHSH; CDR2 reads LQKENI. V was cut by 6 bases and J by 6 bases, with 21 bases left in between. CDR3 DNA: TGTGCCAGCTCGCAGAGGCGGGCTTCCGGCGCCAATGAGCAGTTCTTC. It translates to CASSQRRASGANEQFF.

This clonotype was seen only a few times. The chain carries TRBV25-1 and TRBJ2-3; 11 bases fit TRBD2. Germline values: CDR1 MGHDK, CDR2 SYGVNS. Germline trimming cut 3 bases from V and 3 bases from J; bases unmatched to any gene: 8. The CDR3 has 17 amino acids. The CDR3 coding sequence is TGTGCCAGCAGTGAGACAATAGCGGGAGGGAGGACAGATACGCAGTATTTT. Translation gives CASSETIAGGRTDTQYF.